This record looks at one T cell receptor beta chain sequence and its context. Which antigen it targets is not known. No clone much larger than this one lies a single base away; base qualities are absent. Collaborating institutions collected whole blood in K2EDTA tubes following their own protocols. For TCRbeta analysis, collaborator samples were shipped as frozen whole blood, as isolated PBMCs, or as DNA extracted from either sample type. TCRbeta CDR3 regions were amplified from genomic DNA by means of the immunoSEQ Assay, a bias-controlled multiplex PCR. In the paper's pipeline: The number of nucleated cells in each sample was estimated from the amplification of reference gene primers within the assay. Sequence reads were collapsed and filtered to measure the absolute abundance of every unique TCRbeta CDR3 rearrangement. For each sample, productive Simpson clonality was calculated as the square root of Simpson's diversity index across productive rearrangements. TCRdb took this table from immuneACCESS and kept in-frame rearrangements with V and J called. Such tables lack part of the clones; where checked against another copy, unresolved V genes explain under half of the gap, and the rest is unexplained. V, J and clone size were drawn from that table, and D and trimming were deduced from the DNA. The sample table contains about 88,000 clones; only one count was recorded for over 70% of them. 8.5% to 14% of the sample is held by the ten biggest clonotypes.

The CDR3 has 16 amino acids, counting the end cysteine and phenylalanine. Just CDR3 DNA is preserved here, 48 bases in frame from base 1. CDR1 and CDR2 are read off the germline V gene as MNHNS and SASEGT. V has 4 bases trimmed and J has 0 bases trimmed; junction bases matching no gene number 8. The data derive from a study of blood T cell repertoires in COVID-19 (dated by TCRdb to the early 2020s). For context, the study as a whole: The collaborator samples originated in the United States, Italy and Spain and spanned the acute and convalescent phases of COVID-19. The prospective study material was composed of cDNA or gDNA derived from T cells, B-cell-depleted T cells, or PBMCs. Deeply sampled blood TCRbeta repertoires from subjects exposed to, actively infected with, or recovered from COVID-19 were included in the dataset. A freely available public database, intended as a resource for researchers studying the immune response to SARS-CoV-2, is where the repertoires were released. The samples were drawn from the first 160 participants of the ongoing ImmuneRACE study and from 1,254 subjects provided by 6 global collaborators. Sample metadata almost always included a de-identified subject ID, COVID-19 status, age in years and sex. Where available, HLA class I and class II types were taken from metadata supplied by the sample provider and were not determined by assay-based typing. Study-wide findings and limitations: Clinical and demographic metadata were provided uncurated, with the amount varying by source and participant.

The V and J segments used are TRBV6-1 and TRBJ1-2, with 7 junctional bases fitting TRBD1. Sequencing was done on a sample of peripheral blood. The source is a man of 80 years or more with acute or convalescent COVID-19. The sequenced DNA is TGTGCCAGCAGTGCCACAGGGGTCCTCACTAACTATGGCTACACCTTC. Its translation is CASSATGVLTNYGYTF.